Presented here are 9 T cell receptor beta chains from one specimen sequenced in a study of radiotherapy plus CTLA-4 blockade in lung cancer (dated by TCRdb to between 2017 and 2018). Libraries came from the immunoSEQ multiplex PCR assay. Entries here come from immuneACCESS through TCRdb and include only in-frame sequences with V and J called. Some clones fail to appear in such tables; in the studies checked, an unresolved V gene covers under half of the shortfall, and the cause of the remainder is unknown. The sample table holds roughly 44,000 clones, of which more than 70% were seen once. 7.8% of the sample goes to the ten largest clones. Sequences were derived from peripheral blood, sampled from a patient treated with radiotherapy plus ipilimumab. The receptors here all came from a human donor with non-small cell lung cancer whose response to radiotherapy plus ipilimumab could not be evaluated.

This clone was detected only once. A junction end diverges from the germline sequence, so it may reflect a read error. The chain uses TRBV5-1 and TRBJ2-2; D unclear. The CDR3 length is 18 residues. Germline CDR1 SGHRS, CDR2 YFSETQ. Here the CDR3 DNA reads TGCGCCAGCAGCTTGGGGTCTTTGGGCCCTCCGAACGCCGGGGAGCTGTTTTTT. Translation: CASSLGSLGPPNAGELFF.

The DNA for the CDR3 is TGTGCCAGCCGGGGGGACCACTATGGCTACACCTTC. Protein product: CASRGDHYGYTF. The chain links TRBV6-1 to TRBJ1-2, with D possibly being TRBD1 (5 bases). This CDR3 has 12 residues. The germline V and J ends were trimmed by 8 bases and 3 bases, with 10 bases remaining between them. Germline V gene data show CDR1 as MNHNS and CDR2 as SASEGT.

The rearrangement links TRBV6-1 to TRBJ1-2, with 8 bases lining up with TRBD1. J gave up 4 bases and V 5 bases, and 9 bases lay outside the gene matches. The CDR3 runs to 15 residues. CDR1 and CDR2 (germline): MNHNS, SASEGT. The CDR3: CASSQGVGQVYGYTF. CDR3 DNA: TGTGCCAGCAGTCAAGGGGTGGGACAGGTCTATGGCTACACCTTC.

J is TRBJ2-3 and V is TRBV19, with a tentative D call TRBD1 (5 bases). Looked up from germline, CDR1 is LNHDA and CDR2 is SQIVND (reference sequence). The V gene lost 3 bases and the J gene lost 10 bases, with 8 bases spanning the gap. This CDR3 has 11 amino acids. DNA for the CDR3: TGTGCCAGTAGTATGCAAGGGGCGCAGTATTTT. This gives the protein CASSMQGAQYF.

The genes are TRBV5-5 and TRBJ2-3; maybe TRBD1 (7 bases). V lost 3 bases, J lost 6 bases, and 23 bases lay in between. Germline CDR1 is SGHKS and CDR2 is YYEKEE (reference sequence). CDR3 size: 17 residues. CDR3 protein: CASSSYTGARGGDTQYF. CDR3 nucleotides: TGTGCCAGCAGCTCGTACACAGGGGCAAGAGGGGGGGATACGCAGTATTTT.

This clone was detected only once. The gene calls are TRBV7-2 and TRBJ2-7, with TRBD2 matching over 9 bases. The CDR3 length is 15 residues. The germline V gene has CDR1 SGHTA and CDR2 FQGNSA. Trimming removed 1 base from V and 2 bases from J; junction bases left unmatched: 3. Here the CDR3 DNA reads TGTGCCAGCAGCTTAGTAGCGGGAGTCCCCTACGAGCAGTACTTC. Its protein is CASSLVAGVPYEQYF.

The chain combines TRBV7-2 with TRBJ2-1; possibly TRBD1 for D (6 bases). V lost 2 bases, J lost 4 bases, and 15 bases lay in between. Germline V CDR1 and CDR2: SGHTA, FQGNSA. The CDR3 is 16 residues long. CDR3 DNA: TGTGCCAGCAGCTTATCGGCAGGGGTCTTATACAATGAGCAGTTCTTC. Translation gives CASSLSAGVLYNEQFF. Complete variable domain (other parts from reference TRBV7-2 and TRBJ2-1): GAGVSQSPSNKVTEKGKDVELRCDPISGHTALYWYRQSLGQGLEFLIYFQGNSAPDKSGLPSDRFSAERTGGSVSTLTIQRTQQEDSAVYLCASSLSAGVLYNEQFFGPGTRLTVL.

This chain links TRBV9 with TRBJ1-6, with TRBD1 matching 8 bases. This CDR3 is built from 15 residues. Trimming removed 0 bases from V and 7 bases from J; junction bases left unmatched: 3. The germline gives CDR1 SGDLS, CDR2 YYNGEE. The CDR3 DNA follows: TGTGCCAGCAGCGTAGGTAACAGGGGGAATTCACCCCTCCACTTT. Protein sequence: CASSVGNRGNSPLHF.

The chain couples TRBV7-9 to TRBJ2-2; 9 nucleotides line up with TRBD1. J was trimmed by 6 bases and V by 11 bases; bases with no gene match: 4. Per the germline V gene, CDR1 is SEHNR and CDR2 is FQNEAQ (reference sequence). The CDR3 runs to 12 residues. The DNA of the CDR3 is TGTGCCCGGGACAGGGCTTCCGGGGAGCTGTTTTTT. Protein: CARDRASGELFF.